This T cell receptor beta chain was sequenced for a study of CD8+ T cells in alopecia areata. The germline V gene encodes CDR1 LGHNA and CDR2 YSLEER. Trimming left V 8 bases short and J 3 bases short, with 16 bases between. The CDR3 runs to 15 residues. RNA, once extracted, was reverse transcribed into cDNA for use as the sequencing template. Assay: immunoSEQ multiplex PCR; the TCRdb copy retains only in-frame clones and omits some. Of approximately 42,000 clones listed, 65% are singletons. This clone turned up a few times. Treatment indicated: oral pan-JAK inhibitor, 5-10 mg twice daily. The sample in question was CD8+ T cells sorted from blood, obtained at week 4, from a patient treated with tofacitinib. This chain uses TRBV4-3 with TRBJ1-4; a weak D match, TRBD1 (6 bases). This TCR came from a human donor with alopecia areata. CDR3 coding DNA: TGCGCCAGCGGATCTAGGGCAGGGGCTAATGAAAAACTGTTTTTT. Its translation: CASGSRAGANEKLFF.